The rows below give T cell receptor beta chains drawn from one sample of a study of T-cell reconstitution after alpha-beta-depleted transplantation in children. TCRdb ran MiXCR on the PCR reads and lists one entry per CDR3 protein. The sample holds hundreds of thousands of distinct CDR3 sequences, roughly 13% seen once. The material sequenced was PBMCs, mostly from graft donor cells, taken 360 days after TCRalphabeta/CD19-depleted stem cell transplant. The receptors come from a male patient aged 5 to 17 who had a stem cell transplant for acute myeloid leukemia, so the T cells may come from the graft donor. CDR3s include the opening cysteine and the closing phenylalanine or tryptophan. Each record gives: V gene, clone size, D gene, J gene, CDR3 protein, CDR3 DNA. The D gene is left open where the match is weak. Expanded clones are given a class, and other clones once, few, many or no size at all.

>TRBV4-3|.|TRBD1|TRBJ2-6
CASSQDRIGGGSGANVLTF
TGCGCCAGCAGCCAAGATCGGATAGGGGGCGGCTCTGGGGCCAACGTCCTGACTTTC
>TRBV7-2|few|TRBD1|TRBJ2-5
CASSSGRGLQETQYF
TGTGCCAGCAGCTCAGGCAGGGGGTTACAAGAGACCCAGTACTTC
>TRBV6-2/TRBV6-3|few|TRBD2|TRBJ2-1
CASSYPSGRDNEQFF
TGTGCCAGCAGTTACCCTAGCGGGAGAGATAATGAGCAGTTCTTC
>TRBV20-1|few|.|TRBJ2-3
CSARDGGSTDTQYF
TGCAGTGCTAGAGACGGAGGAAGCACAGATACGCAGTATTTT
>TRBV4-2|few|TRBD1|TRBJ2-1
CASSPGQFSYNEQFF
TGTGCCAGCAGCCCGGGACAGTTCTCCTACAATGAGCAGTTCTTC
>TRBV29-1|.|.|TRBJ1-2
CSVEGRINYGYTF
TGCAGCGTTGAGGGCAGGATTAACTATGGCTACACCTTC
>TRBV7-6|.|TRBD2|TRBJ2-2
CASSLSGTRDTGELFF
TGTGCCAGCAGCTTATCCGGGACTAGGGACACCGGGGAGCTGTTTTTT
>TRBV12-3/TRBV12-4|.|TRBD1|TRBJ2-3
CASRSPLDRVTDTQYF
TGTGCCAGCAGGTCCCCCCTGGACAGGGTCACAGATACGCAGTATTTT
>TRBV20-1|few|TRBD2|TRBJ2-1
CSARGGAGAFNEQFF
TGCAGTGCTAGAGGGGGAGCGGGAGCGTTCAATGAGCAGTTCTTC
>TRBV12-3/TRBV12-4|few|.|TRBJ2-1
CASSFVGRGNEQFF
TGTGCCAGCAGTTTTGTCGGGAGAGGGAATGAGCAGTTCTTC
>TRBV28|.|.|TRBJ2-3
CASSSSSILRNTQYF
TGTGCCAGCAGTTCATCTAGCATTCTAAGGAATACGCAGTATTTT
>TRBV18|few|.|TRBJ2-3
CASSLFEEADTQYF
TGTGCCAGCTCTCTATTCGAAGAAGCAGATACGCAGTATTTT
>TRBV15|.|.|TRBJ2-5
CATSRAKRGFQETQYF
TGTGCCACCAGCAGAGCTAAGAGGGGGTTTCAAGAGACCCAGTACTTC
>TRBV4-2|many|.|TRBJ1-4
CASSQGEPEKLFF
TGTGCCAGCAGCCAGGGTGAGCCGGAAAAACTGTTTTTT
>TRBV11-1|.|TRBD2|TRBJ2-4
CASSSLAGGPIAKNIQYF
TGTGCCAGCAGCTCCCTAGCGGGAGGGCCTATAGCCAAAAACATTCAGTACTTC
>TRBV28|.|.|TRBJ2-7
CASSLHPTQQYF
TGTGCCAGCAGTTTGCACCCTACGCAGCAGTACTTC
>TRBV29-1|many|.|TRBJ2-3
CSVRDFTDTQYF
TGCAGCGTCCGGGACTTCACAGATACGCAGTATTTT
>TRBV20-1|.|.|TRBJ2-1
CSAGFVGFF
TGCAGTGCTGGGTTTGTTGGGTTCTTC
>TRBV21-1|.|.|TRBJ2-7
CASSKENSDLLARSSYEQYF
TGTGCCAGCAGCAAAGAGAATTCGGACCTACTAGCGCGAAGCTCCTACGAGCAGTACTTC
>TRBV12-3/TRBV12-4|.|TRBD2|TRBJ2-7
CASSPLAGRGEQYF
TGTGCCAGCAGTCCCTTAGCGGGTCGTGGGGAGCAGTACTTC
>TRBV6-2/TRBV6-3|few|.|TRBJ2-2
CASSYAVARTGELFF
TGTGCCAGCAGTTACGCGGTAGCTCGGACCGGGGAGCTGTTTTTT
>TRBV7-2|few|.|TRBJ2-5
CASAVQETQYF
TGTGCCAGCGCGGTACAAGAGACCCAGTACTTC
>TRBV10-3|few|.|TRBJ2-5
CAISELDTSQETQYF
TGTGCCATCAGTGAGTTAGACACAAGCCAAGAGACCCAGTACTTC
>TRBV10-2|many|.|TRBJ2-7
CASTNTYEQYF
TGCGCCAGCACTAACACGTACGAGCAGTACTTC
>TRBV28|many|.|TRBJ1-1
CASTHPGASKVNTEAFF
TGTGCCAGCACTCATCCGGGGGCGTCAAAGGTGAACACTGAAGCTTTCTTT
>TRBV28|many|.|TRBJ1-1
CASERSLGGNTEAFF
TGTGCCAGCGAACGTTCACTTGGCGGGAACACTGAAGCTTTCTTT
>TRBV7-6|.|TRBD2|TRBJ2-7
CASSLVTSGGYYEQYF
TGTGCCAGCAGCTTAGTGACTAGCGGGGGGTACTACGAGCAGTACTTC
>TRBV5-1|.|TRBD2|TRBJ2-1
CASSQGLAGAGEQFF
TGCGCCAGCAGCCAAGGACTAGCGGGAGCGGGTGAGCAGTTCTTC
>TRBV2|few|TRBD1|TRBJ2-7
CAGTPGQGMWEQYF
TGTGCCGGAACTCCGGGACAGGGTATGTGGGAGCAGTACTTC
>TRBV20-1|few|TRBD2|TRBJ2-3
CSARTSGRPTDTQYF
TGCAGTGCTAGAACCAGCGGGAGACCTACAGATACGCAGTATTTT
>TRBV29-1|.|TRBD1|TRBJ1-5
CSVITGDQPQHF
TGCAGCGTTATCACAGGGGATCAGCCCCAGCATTTT
>TRBV7-2|few|.|TRBJ2-3
CASSFYGVRGTDTQYF
TGTGCCAGCAGCTTTTACGGGGTCCGGGGCACAGATACGCAGTATTTT
>TRBV29-1|few|.|TRBJ1-3
CSVDTISGNTIYF
TGCAGCGTTGATACGATCTCTGGAAACACCATATATTTT
>TRBV7-2|many|.|TRBJ2-2
CASSPAAANTGELFF
TGTGCCAGCAGCCCAGCGGCCGCGAACACCGGGGAGCTGTTTTTT
>TRBV9|few|TRBD2|TRBJ2-1
CASSVELAGVTYNEQFF
TGTGCCAGCAGCGTAGAGCTAGCGGGAGTCACCTACAATGAGCAGTTCTTC
>TRBV30|few|TRBD2|TRBJ2-3
CAWSVPRLAGTDTQYF
TGTGCCTGGAGTGTACCAAGGCTAGCGGGCACAGATACGCAGTATTTT
>TRBV18|.|TRBD1|TRBJ2-3
CASSPTIGDSSTDTQYF
TGTGCCAGCTCACCAACGATAGGGGACAGCTCCACAGATACGCAGTATTTT
>TRBV28|few|TRBD2|TRBJ2-7
CASRTGGPPEQYF
TGTGCCAGCAGGACGGGAGGGCCTCCCGAGCAGTACTTC
>TRBV24-1|.|.|TRBJ2-5
CATSDLPEGRFQYF
TGTGCCACCAGTGATTTGCCCGAGGGCCGATTCCAGTACTTC
>TRBV27|many|.|TRBJ2-7
CASSYGYEQYF
TGTGCCAGCAGTTACGGCTACGAGCAGTACTTC
>TRBV29-1|many|.|TRBJ2-7
CSVEGGFYEQYF
TGCAGCGTTGAAGGGGGGTTCTACGAGCAGTACTTC
>TRBV13|.|.|TRBJ2-2
CASSPRTTRGGELFF
TGTGCCAGCAGCCCTAGGACTACCCGTGGCGGGGAGCTGTTTTTT
>TRBV14|.|.|TRBJ2-2
CASSQDVVGASTGELFF
TGTGCCAGCAGCCAAGACGTCGTGGGTGCGAGTACCGGGGAGCTGTTTTTT
>TRBV19|.|.|TRBJ1-1
CASSIWAEAFF
TGTGCCAGTAGTATTTGGGCCGAAGCTTTCTTT